This T cell receptor beta chain was identified in a study of identical twins. The CDR3 is 15 amino acids. V lost 2 bases and J lost 2, with 13 bases in between. A word on this clonotype: Its antigen remains unknown.

TCRdb redid the calling of the 5' RACE reads with MiXCR, one entry per CDR3 protein. The data show around 500,000 distinct CDR3 sequences, 14% seen once. Regarding the study as a whole: Beta out-of-frame twin sharing showed a weaker excess.

The sample was also reused in another study, on yellow fever vaccine responses in identical twins.

The specimen was CD4+ T cells sorted from blood. This TCR was recovered from a woman aged 18-30 years in good health. This sequence joins TRBV12-3 or TRBV12-4 and TRBJ2-7; no clear D. For the CDR3, the DNA is TGTGCCAGCAGTTTAAGCGCCTGGGGTACCTACGAGCAGTACTTC. Translated, it gives CASSLSAWGTYEQYF.